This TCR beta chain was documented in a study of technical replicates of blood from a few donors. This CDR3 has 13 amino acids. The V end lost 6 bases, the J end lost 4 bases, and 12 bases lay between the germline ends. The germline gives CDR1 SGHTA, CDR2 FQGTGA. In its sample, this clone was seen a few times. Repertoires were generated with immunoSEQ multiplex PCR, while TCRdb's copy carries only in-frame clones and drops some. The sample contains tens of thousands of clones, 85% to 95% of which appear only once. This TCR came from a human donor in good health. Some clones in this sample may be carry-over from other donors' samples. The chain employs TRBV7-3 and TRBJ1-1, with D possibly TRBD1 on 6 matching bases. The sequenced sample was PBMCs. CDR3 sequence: CASSPQGSTEAFF. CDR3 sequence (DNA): TGTGCCAGCAGTCCCCAGGGGAGCACTGAAGCTTTCTTT.